These 27 T cell receptor beta chains share one sample of origin, sequenced in a study of T cells in Graves' hyperthyroidism and ophthalmopathy. The CDR3 regions of TCR beta were amplified from RNA transcripts. HTBI primers were used for first-round RT-PCR of the TCR CDR3. TCRdb re-analysed the multiplex PCR reads in MiXCR, keeping a single row per CDR3 protein. Of 480,000 or so distinct CDR3 sequences detected, 40% to 55% appear once; the ten largest clones hold about 40%. Specimen: peripheral blood or thyroid tissue (not recorded which). The receptors shown here come from an adult woman with Graves' disease, either hyperthyroidism or ophthalmopathy (not recorded which).

The chain uses TRBV7-2 and TRBJ1-4; 12 bases map to TRBD1. This CDR3 is built from 17 residues. Germline-derived CDR1 and CDR2 are SGHTA and FQGNSA. The V segment lost 0 bases and the J segment 8 bases; nucleotides outside the gene matches: 7. CDR3 DNA sequence: TGTGCCAGCAGCTTAGCGACCGGGACAGGGGGCTGGGAAAAACTGTTTTTT. The encoded protein is CASSLATGTGGWEKLFF.

The chain links TRBV10-3 to TRBJ2-6; 8 bases are shared with TRBD2. Germline V lookup: CDR1 ENHRY, CDR2 SYGVKD. J gave up 11 bases and V 4 bases, and 10 bases lay outside the gene matches. The CDR3 extends over 15 amino acids. CDR3 coding DNA: TGTGCCATCAGTGGGTGGGGACTAGGAACCTACGTCCTGACTTTC. Translating it yields CAISGWGLGTYVLTF.

Comments on this clonotype: This CDR3 is missing its conserved last phenylalanine or tryptophan, likely due to a read error. The DNA is omitted, as the CDR3 cannot be located on it reliably, and the CDR3 follows TCRdb's listing. The chain links TRBV5-1 to TRBJ2-6; the D call TRBD1 from the table was never checked on the DNA. Germline V gene sequence: CDR1 SGHRS, CDR2 YFSETQ. The CDR3 comprises 11 residues, both ends counted. Here the CDR3 reads CASSLGTVTNT.

This chain uses TRBV14 with TRBJ1-1; D may be TRBD1 (6 bases). The CDR3 runs to 14 residues. The germline V gene encodes CDR1 SGHDN and CDR2 FVKESK. V lost 6 bases, J lost 4 bases, and 15 bases lay in between. The DNA for the CDR3 is TGTGCCAGCAGTCGAGACCCGGGGGCCACTGAAGCTTTCTTT. Its protein is CASSRDPGATEAFF.

This clonotype was recorded many times. J is TRBJ1-3 and V is TRBV7-2; D remains unclear. Trimming cost V 1 base and J 0 bases, with 13 bases left between them. The CDR3 sequence is 17 residues long. Germline V gives CDR1 SGHTA, CDR2 FQGNSA. CDR3 DNA sequence: TGTGCCAGCAGCTTAGGGAACAGCCTCGGCTCTGGAAACACCATATATTTT. Its translation: CASSLGNSLGSGNTIYF.

This clonotype was found once. The rearrangement joins TRBV29-1 to TRBJ1-6; tentatively, D is TRBD1 (6 bases). This CDR3 is 12 amino acids long. V lost 6 bases, J lost 7 bases, and 10 bases lay in between. Germline V gene sequence: CDR1 SQVTM, CDR2 ANQGSEA. The CDR3 DNA sequence: TGCAGCGTCAGGACAGAGAATTCACCCCTCCACTTT. Residues: CSVRTENSPLHF.

The chain recombines TRBV20-1 with TRBJ2-5, with TRBD2 identical over 8 bases. This CDR3 is 15 amino acids long. The V and J ends lost 5 bases and 4 bases, in that order; junction bases with no gene match: 12. Germline values: CDR1 DFQATT, CDR2 SNEGSKA (reference sequence). The CDR3 region has the DNA TGCAGTGCTCCCGATACTAGCGGACTCAGAGAGACCCAGTACTTC. Protein: CSAPDTSGLRETQYF.

This clonotype was observed a handful of times. The chain is built from TRBV18 and TRBJ2-2; no clear D gene. The CDR3 loop spans 15 amino acids. Trimming stripped 4 bases from V and 2 bases from J, with 11 bases between. The germline V gene has CDR1 KGHSH and CDR2 LQKENI. The CDR3 nucleotides are TGTGCCAGCTCACGTCTCGTCATAAACACCGGGGAGCTGTTTTTT. Encoded protein: CASSRLVINTGELFF.

As regards this clonotype: A read error may explain this, as a much larger clone is one base away. This chain connects TRBV29-1 to TRBJ2-7; D might be TRBD2 (7 bases). Trimming left V 7 bases short and J 5 bases short, with 18 bases between. This CDR3 region has 13 residues. CDR1 and CDR2 from the germline V gene are SQVTM and ANQGSEA. CDR3 in amino acids: CSAGGGNRDEQYF. CDR3 nucleotide sequence: TGCAGCGCTGGGGGGGGTAACAGGGACGAGCAGTACTTC.

This chain uses TRBV4-2 with TRBJ2-7, with 12 bases matching TRBD2. The CDR3 extends over 15 amino acids. CDR1 is LGHNA, CDR2 YNFKEQ, per germline. Trimming at V came to 1 base and at J to 7 bases, leaving 5 bases not matched to a gene. Written as DNA, the CDR3 is TGTGCCAGCAGCCAAGCGGCTAGCGGGAGGGTGGAGCAGTACTTC. This gives the protein CASSQAASGRVEQYF.

The chain joins TRBV29-1 to TRBJ2-7; 13 bases line up with TRBD2. Trimming removed 4 bases from V and 12 bases from J; junction bases left unmatched: 21. The CDR3 is made up of 17 amino acids. CDR1 is SQVTM and CDR2 is ANQGSEA in the germline V gene. CDR3 bases: TGCAGCGTTGGCGGACTAGCGGGAGACCTCCGCCGAGCAAACGGGTACTTC. It is translated as CSVGGLAGDLRRANGYF.

The chain joins TRBV7-2 to TRBJ1-3, with D unclear. The CDR3 extends over 17 amino acids. V lost 1 base, J lost 0 bases, and 13 bases lay in between. Germline V gives CDR1 SGHTA, CDR2 FQGNSA. The chain's CDR3 is CASSLGVRVFSGNTIYF. Written as DNA, the CDR3 is TGTGCCAGCAGCTTAGGGGTTAGGGTTTTCTCTGGAAACACCATATATTTT.

This clonotype was seen at least ten times. J is TRBJ1-2 and V is TRBV7-2, with a weak D call TRBD1 (5 bases). The germline gives CDR1 SGHTA, CDR2 FQGNSA. This CDR3 has 14 residues. With 6 bases removed from V and 1 base from J, the gap between germline ends came to 12 bases. CDR3 DNA: TGTGCCAGCAGTCCAGGGACCCTTAACTATGGCTACACCTTC. Amino acid sequence: CASSPGTLNYGYTF. Together with reference TRBV7-2 and TRBJ1-2, the CDR3 gives the full variable domain: GAGVSQSPSNKVTEKGKDVELRCDPISGHTALYWYRQSLGQGLEFLIYFQGNSAPDKSGLPSDRFSAERTGGSVSTLTIQRTQQEDSAVYLCASSPGTLNYGYTFGSGTRLTVV.

The chain carries TRBV12-3 or TRBV12-4 and TRBJ1-2, with D unresolved. V was trimmed by 7 bases and J by 7 bases, leaving 16 bases between them. The CDR3 covers 13 residues. The CDR3 DNA sequence: TGTGCCAGCACCTCGACCGAAGCCGGTGGCTACACCTTC. This encodes CASTSTEAGGYTF.

The table lists this clonotype with a count of one. The chain carries TRBV7-2 and TRBJ1-4; D uncertain. V lost 11 bases and J 7 bases, leaving 17 bases between the germline ends. Germline V gene data show CDR1 as SGHTA and CDR2 as FQGNSA. The CDR3 covers 13 residues. The CDR3 protein is CASRRRSGEKLFF. In nucleotides, the CDR3 is TGTGCCTCCCGGCGACGGTCAGGTGAAAAACTGTTTTTT.

V is TRBV15 and J is TRBJ1-1; D is ambiguous. The CDR3 consists of 15 residues. V was clipped by 4 bases and J by 1 base, with 13 bases between them. Germline V gene lookup returns CDR1 LNHNV and CDR2 YYDKDF (reference sequence). The CDR3 protein is CATSNEMAENTEAFF. The CDR3 DNA reads TGTGCCACCAGCAACGAGATGGCAGAGAACACTGAAGCTTTCTTT.

A few counts support this clonotype. The CDR3 is CASSLAVAAQETQYF. The CDR3 nucleotides read TGCGCCAGCAGCTTGGCCGTTGCGGCCCAAGAGACCCAGTACTTC. This chain joins TRBV5-1 and TRBJ2-5; D remains ambiguous. V lost 0 bases and J 1 base, leaving 10 bases between the germline ends. Germline V CDR1 and CDR2: SGHRS, YFSETQ. CDR3 size: 15 residues.

The chain couples TRBV2 to TRBJ2-5; TRBD1 is a possible D gene (6 bases). The CDR3 contains 13 residues. Germline loops: CDR1 SNHLY, CDR2 FYNNEI. V lost 6 bases and J 4 bases, leaving 12 bases between the germline ends. In DNA form, the CDR3 reads TGTGCCAGCAGCGTACAGGGTTTAGAGACCCAGTACTTC. Protein: CASSVQGLETQYF. Full variable domain (missing parts from reference TRBV2 and TRBJ2-5): EPEVTQTPSHQVTQMGQEVILRCVPISNHLYFYWYRQILGQKVEFLVSFYNNEISEKSEIFDDQFSVERPDGSNFTLKIRSTKLEDSAMYFCASSVQGLETQYFGPGTRLLVL.

As DNA, the CDR3 is TGTGCCAGCAGTAGCCGGGACAGGGGGCACGGAAACACCATATATTTT. This sequence encodes CASSSRDRGHGNTIYF. The V and J genes are TRBV2 and TRBJ1-3; TRBD1 agrees at 12 bases. The CDR3 contains 16 residues. J lost 4 bases, V lost 5 bases, and 6 bases had no gene match. Germline-derived CDR1 and CDR2 are SNHLY and FYNNEI. The complete variable domain, with remaining parts taken from reference TRBV2 and TRBJ1-3, reads EPEVTQTPSHQVTQMGQEVILRCVPISNHLYFYWYRQILGQKVEFLVSFYNNEISEKSEIFDDQFSVERPDGSNFTLKIRSTKLEDSAMYFCASSSRDRGHGNTIYFGEGSWLTVV.

This clonotype was recorded many times. As DNA, the CDR3 is TGTGCCATCAGACAGGGGCGTGGAGTGAACACTGAAGCTTTCTTT. This sequence encodes CAIRQGRGVNTEAFF. This chain uses TRBV10-3 with TRBJ1-1; 7 bases line up with TRBD1. V trimming: 6 bases; J trimming: 0 bases; junction bases outside the gene matches: 7. The CDR3 loop spans 15 amino acids. Germline-derived CDR1 and CDR2 are ENHRY and SYGVKD.

V usage is TRBV29-1 and J usage is TRBJ1-4, with D tentatively TRBD1 (5 bases). CDR1 and CDR2 from the germline V gene are SQVTM and ANQGSEA. V lost 5 bases to trimming and J lost 5 bases, with 9 bases between them. The CDR3 is 12 amino acids. The CDR3 DNA is TGCAGCGTTCGCAGGGACAATGAAAAACTGTTTTTT. This translates into CSVRRDNEKLFF.

The chain carries TRBV24-1 and TRBJ2-7, with TRBD1 matching 9 bases. Germline CDR1 KGHDR, CDR2 SFDVKD. V trimming: 5 bases; J trimming: 12 bases; junction bases outside the gene matches: 13. This CDR3 has 14 residues. As DNA, the CDR3 is TGTGCCACCAGTGCCCCCTCCGGGACAGGGATTTTGTACTTC. The encoded protein is CATSAPSGTGILYF.

This clonotype was counted at least ten times. The chain is built from TRBV12-3 or TRBV12-4 and TRBJ2-2, with TRBD2 matching over 9 bases. CDR3 length: 16 amino acids. V lost 7 bases to trimming and J lost 4 bases; unmatched junction nucleotides: 10. The CDR3 is CASTLPRAGGTGELFF. The CDR3 DNA reads as TGTGCCAGCACCCTACCGCGAGCGGGAGGCACCGGGGAGCTGTTTTTT.

The V call is TRBV29-1, the J call TRBJ2-5; 11 bases fit TRBD2. V dropped 5 bases and J dropped 4; count of bases not matched to a gene: 9. The CDR3 runs to 15 residues. Germline CDR1 and CDR2: SQVTM and ANQGSEA. CDR3: CSVHPSGRTPETQYF. CDR3 in DNA: TGCAGCGTTCATCCTAGCGGGAGGACTCCAGAGACCCAGTACTTC.

This clonotype has more than one count but fewer than ten. The gene calls are TRBV15 and TRBJ1-1, with D tentatively TRBD1 (5 bases). Germline-derived CDR1 and CDR2 are LNHNV and YYDKDF (reference sequence). CDR3 size: 12 residues. V was shortened by 4 bases and J by 4 bases, with 7 bases between the two germline ends. CDR3 sequence reads: CATSTGGTEAFF. The CDR3 DNA sequence: TGTGCCACCAGCACCGGGGGCACTGAAGCTTTCTTT.

The chain combines TRBV7-9 with TRBJ2-2; the D is unclear. Looked up from germline, CDR1 is SEHNR and CDR2 is FQNEAQ (reference sequence). The CDR3 extends over 14 amino acids. The germline V and J ends were trimmed by 3 bases and 0 bases, with 5 bases remaining between them. CDR3 nucleotides: TGTGCCAGCAGCTTCCGACCGAACACCGGGGAGCTGTTTTTT. Its protein is CASSFRPNTGELFF.

This clonotype was seen a few times. The V gene is TRBV29-1, the J gene TRBJ1-1; D ambiguous. Germline CDR1 is SQVTM and CDR2 is ANQGSEA. The CDR3 has 12 residues. V dropped 6 bases and J dropped 4 bases, with 12 bases sitting between them. CDR3 loop: CSVRSSSTEAFF. The CDR3, as DNA: TGCAGCGTCAGGAGCAGTTCCACTGAAGCTTTCTTT.